The T cell receptor beta chain under discussion was sequenced for a study of response to subunit inactivated influenza vaccine (dated by TCRdb to 2017 to 2018). Regarding the study in general: Deep quantitative T cell receptor repertoire profiling was used in the study to track responses to a trivalent subunit inactivated influenza vaccine.

Looking up the germline V gene yields CDR1 LGHNA and CDR2 YNFKEQ. The CDR3 runs 15 residues from the cysteine to the phenylalanine. Solely the CDR3 DNA is kept, with 45 bases framed from the first base. Taken with the paper, the label for time point translates to: 45 days after influenza vaccine administration. This clonotype has only one observation. What antigen it recognizes has not been identified. Germline is not matched at one junction end, which may reflect a read error. Libraries were built with RT-PCR. TCRdb shows the sequencer as Illumina HiSeq 2500. TCRdb reprocessed the public reads (quality trimming at Q25 with fastp, clone calling with MiXCR) and kept in-frame beta chains. Rows with a matching CDR3 protein are joined into one entry that keeps the most common DNA and genes. The sample includes around 150,000 distinct CDR3 sequences, with approximately 11% observed a single time. The top ten clonotypes cover 12% of the sample.

Broader findings and caveats from the paper: According to the authors, only a limited number of new T cells may be recruited by each seasonal influenza vaccination.

The origin of this receptor is a man between 45 and 60 years old who received an inactivated influenza vaccine. Donor details come from another sample of the same person, matched by shared clones. Recombination connected TRBV4-2 to TRBJ1-1, with TRBD1 tentatively as D gene (6 bases match). The sequences come from non-naive T cells sorted from PBMCs, collected 35 to 45 days after vaccination. The sample's cell subset or site label is to be understood as: memory T cell fraction. The DNA sequence follows: TGTGCCTGCAGCCATGACAGGAGCCTCGGGACTGAAGCTTTCTTT. Its translation reads: CACSHDRSLGTEAFF.